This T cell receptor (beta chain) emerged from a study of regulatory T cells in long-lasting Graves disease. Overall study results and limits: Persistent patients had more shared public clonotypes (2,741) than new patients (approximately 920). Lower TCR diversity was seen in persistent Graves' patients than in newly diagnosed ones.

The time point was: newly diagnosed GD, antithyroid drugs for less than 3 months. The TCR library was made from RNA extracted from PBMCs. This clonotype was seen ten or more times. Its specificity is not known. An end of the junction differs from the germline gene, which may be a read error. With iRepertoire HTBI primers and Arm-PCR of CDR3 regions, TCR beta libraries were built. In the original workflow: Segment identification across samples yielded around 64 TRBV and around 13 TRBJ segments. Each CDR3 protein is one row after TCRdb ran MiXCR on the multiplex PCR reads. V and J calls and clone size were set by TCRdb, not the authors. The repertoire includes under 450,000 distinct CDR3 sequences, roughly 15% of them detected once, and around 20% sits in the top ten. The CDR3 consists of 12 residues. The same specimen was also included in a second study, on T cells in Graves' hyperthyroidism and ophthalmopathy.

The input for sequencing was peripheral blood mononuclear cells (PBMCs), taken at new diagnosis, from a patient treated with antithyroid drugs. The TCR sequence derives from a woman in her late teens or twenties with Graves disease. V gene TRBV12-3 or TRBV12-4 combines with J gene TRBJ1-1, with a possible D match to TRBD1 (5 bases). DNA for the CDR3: TGTGCCAGCAGCTTAGGGGACACTGAAGCTTTCTTT. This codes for CASSLGDTEAFF.